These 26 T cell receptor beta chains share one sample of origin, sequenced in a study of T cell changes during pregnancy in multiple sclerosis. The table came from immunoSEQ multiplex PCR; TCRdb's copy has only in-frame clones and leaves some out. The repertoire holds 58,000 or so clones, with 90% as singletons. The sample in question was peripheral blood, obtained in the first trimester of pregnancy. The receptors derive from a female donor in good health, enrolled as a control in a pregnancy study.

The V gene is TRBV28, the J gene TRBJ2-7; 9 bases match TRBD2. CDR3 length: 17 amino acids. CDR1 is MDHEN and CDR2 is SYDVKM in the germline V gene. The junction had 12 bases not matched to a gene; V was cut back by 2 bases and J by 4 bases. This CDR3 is CASSLLAGSLTLYEQYF. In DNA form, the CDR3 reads TGTGCCAGCAGTTTACTAGCGGGATCCCTCACACTATACGAGCAGTACTTC.

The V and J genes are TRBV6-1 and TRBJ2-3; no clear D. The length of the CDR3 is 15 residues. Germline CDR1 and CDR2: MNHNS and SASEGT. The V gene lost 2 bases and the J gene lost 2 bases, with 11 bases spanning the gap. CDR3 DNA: TGTGCCAGCAGTGAAACGGTTACCCTCACAGATACGCAGTATTTT. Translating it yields CASSETVTLTDTQYF.

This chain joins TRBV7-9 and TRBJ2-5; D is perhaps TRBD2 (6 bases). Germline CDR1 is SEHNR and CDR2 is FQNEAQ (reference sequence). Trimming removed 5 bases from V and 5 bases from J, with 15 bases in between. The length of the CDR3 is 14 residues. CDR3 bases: TGTGCCAGCAGCCCCGGGCGGGGCGGGGAGACCCAGTACTTC. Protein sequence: CASSPGRGGETQYF.

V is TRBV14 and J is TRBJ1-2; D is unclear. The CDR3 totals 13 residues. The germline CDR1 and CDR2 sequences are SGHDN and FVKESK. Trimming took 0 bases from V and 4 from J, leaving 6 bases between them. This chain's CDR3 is CASSQDQAYGYTF. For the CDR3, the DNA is TGTGCCAGCAGCCAAGATCAGGCCTATGGCTACACCTTC.

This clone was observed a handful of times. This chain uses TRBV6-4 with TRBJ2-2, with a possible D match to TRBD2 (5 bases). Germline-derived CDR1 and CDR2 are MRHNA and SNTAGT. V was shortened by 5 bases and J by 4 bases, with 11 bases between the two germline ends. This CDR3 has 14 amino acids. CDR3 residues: CASSTGDGTGELFF. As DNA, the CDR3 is TGTGCCAGCAGTACCGGGGATGGCACCGGGGAGCTGTTTTTT.

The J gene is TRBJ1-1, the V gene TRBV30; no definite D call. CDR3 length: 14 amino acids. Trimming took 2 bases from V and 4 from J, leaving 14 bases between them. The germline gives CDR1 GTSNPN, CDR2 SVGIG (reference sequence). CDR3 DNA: TGTGCCTGGAGTAGGGCCAGCCTAGCCACTGAAGCTTTCTTT. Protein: CAWSRASLATEAFF.

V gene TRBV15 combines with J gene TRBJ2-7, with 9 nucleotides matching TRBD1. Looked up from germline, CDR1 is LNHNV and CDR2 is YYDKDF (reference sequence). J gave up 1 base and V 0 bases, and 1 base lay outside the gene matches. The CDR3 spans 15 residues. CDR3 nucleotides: TGTGCCACCAGCAGAGAACAGGGGGCGTCCTACGAGCAGTACTTC. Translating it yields CATSREQGASYEQYF.

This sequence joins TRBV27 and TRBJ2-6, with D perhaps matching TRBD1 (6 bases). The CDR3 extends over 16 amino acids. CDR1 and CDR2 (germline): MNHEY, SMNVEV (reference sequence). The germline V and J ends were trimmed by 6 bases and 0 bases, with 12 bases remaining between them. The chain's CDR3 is CASRPGTHSGANVLTF. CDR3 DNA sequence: TGTGCCAGCAGGCCCGGGACACACTCTGGGGCCAACGTCCTGACTTTC.

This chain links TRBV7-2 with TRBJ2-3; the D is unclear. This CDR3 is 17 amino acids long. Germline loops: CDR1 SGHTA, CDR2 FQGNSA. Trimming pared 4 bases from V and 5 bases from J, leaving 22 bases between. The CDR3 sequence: CASSSERWSALGDTQYF. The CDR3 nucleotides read TGTGCCAGCAGCTCCGAGCGTTGGTCGGCACTCGGAGATACGCAGTATTTT.

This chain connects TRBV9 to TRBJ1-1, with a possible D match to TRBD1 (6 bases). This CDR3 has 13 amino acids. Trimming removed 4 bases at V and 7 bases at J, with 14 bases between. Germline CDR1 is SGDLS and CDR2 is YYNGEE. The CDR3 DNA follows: TGTGCCAGCAGCTCGGGACAAAGGGATGAAGCTTTCTTT. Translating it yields CASSSGQRDEAFF.

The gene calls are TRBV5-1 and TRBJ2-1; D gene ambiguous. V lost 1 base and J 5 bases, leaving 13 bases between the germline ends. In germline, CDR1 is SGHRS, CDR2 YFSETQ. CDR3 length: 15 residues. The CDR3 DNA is TGCGCCAGCAGCTTGCAGGCAGGTCCAAACAATGAGCAGTTCTTC. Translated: CASSLQAGPNNEQFF.

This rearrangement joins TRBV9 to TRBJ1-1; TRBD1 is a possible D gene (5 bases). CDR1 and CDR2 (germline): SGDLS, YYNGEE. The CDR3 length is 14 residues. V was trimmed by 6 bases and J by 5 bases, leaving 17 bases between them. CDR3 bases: TGTGCCAGCACCTTACCGGGGGTGAGAACTGAAGCTTTCTTT. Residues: CASTLPGVRTEAFF.

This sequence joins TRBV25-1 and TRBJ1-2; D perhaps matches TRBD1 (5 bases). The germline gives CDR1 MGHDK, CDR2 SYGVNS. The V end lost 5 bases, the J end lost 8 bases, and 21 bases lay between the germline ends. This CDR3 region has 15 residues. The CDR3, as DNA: TGTGCCAGCAGTCCACCACTGCAGGGTCAAGGGGGCTACACCTTC. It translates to CASSPPLQGQGGYTF.

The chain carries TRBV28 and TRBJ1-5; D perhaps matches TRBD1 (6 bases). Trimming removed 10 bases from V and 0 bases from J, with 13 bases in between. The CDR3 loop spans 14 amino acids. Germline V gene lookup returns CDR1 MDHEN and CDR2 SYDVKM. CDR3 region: CAKRDIYSNQPQHF. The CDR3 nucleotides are TGTGCCAAGAGGGACATCTATAGCAATCAGCCCCAGCATTTT.

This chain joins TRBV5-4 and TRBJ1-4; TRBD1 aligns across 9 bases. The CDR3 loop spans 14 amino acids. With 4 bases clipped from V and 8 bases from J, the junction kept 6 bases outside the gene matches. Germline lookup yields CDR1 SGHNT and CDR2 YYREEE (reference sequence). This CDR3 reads CASSRRQGEEKLFF. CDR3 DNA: TGTGCCAGCAGCCGACGACAGGGGGAGGAAAAACTGTTTTTT. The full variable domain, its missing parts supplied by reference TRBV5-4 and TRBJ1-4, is ETGVTQSPTHLIKTRGQQVTLRCSSQSGHNTVSWYQQALGQGPQFIFQYYREEENGRGNFPPRFSGLQFPNYSSELNVNALELDDSALYLCASSRRQGEEKLFFGSGTQLSVL.

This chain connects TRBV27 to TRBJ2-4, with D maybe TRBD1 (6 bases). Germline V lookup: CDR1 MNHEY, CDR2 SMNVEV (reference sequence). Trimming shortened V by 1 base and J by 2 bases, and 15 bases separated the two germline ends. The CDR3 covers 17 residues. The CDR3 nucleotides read TGTGCCAGCAGTTTATTGGGGGCCCTTGTGACCAAAAACATTCAGTACTTC. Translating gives CASSLLGALVTKNIQYF.

Here the CDR3 DNA reads TGTGCCAGCAGCTATGGGACTAGCGTGAATGAGCAGTTCTTC. Amino acid sequence: CASSYGTSVNEQFF. The chain carries TRBV7-9 and TRBJ2-1; 10 bases align to TRBD2. CDR1 is SEHNR and CDR2 is FQNEAQ in the germline V gene (reference sequence). The CDR3 length is 14 residues. After removal of 4 bases from V and 7 bases from J, the junction contained 4 bases not matched to a gene.

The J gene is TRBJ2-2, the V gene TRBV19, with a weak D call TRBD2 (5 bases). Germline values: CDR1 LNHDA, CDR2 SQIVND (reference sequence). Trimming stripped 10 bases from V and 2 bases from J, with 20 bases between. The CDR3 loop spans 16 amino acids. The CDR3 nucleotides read TGTGCCACCGGACCCCTGAGCGGCATTAACACCGGGGAGCTGTTTTTT. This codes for CATGPLSGINTGELFF.

The DNA of the CDR3 is TGTGCCAGCGCCTGGGACGGGGGGAGTGAAAAACTGTTTTTT. Amino acid sequence: CASAWDGGSEKLFF. The rearrangement joins TRBV6-5 to TRBJ1-4; TRBD1 is a possible D gene (5 bases). Trimming shortened V by 8 bases and J by 7 bases, and 17 bases separated the two germline ends. There are 14 residues in the CDR3. Germline CDR1 is MNHEY and CDR2 is SVGAGI.

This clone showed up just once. The CDR3 is CASGPAQANEKLFF. In nucleotides, the CDR3 is TGTGCCAGCGGCCCCGCGCAGGCTAATGAAAAACTGTTTTTT. This chain links TRBV6-5 with TRBJ1-4; D unresolved. Looked up from germline, CDR1 is MNHEY and CDR2 is SVGAGI. CDR3 length: 14 amino acids. V was trimmed by 8 bases and J by 3 bases, leaving 13 bases between them.

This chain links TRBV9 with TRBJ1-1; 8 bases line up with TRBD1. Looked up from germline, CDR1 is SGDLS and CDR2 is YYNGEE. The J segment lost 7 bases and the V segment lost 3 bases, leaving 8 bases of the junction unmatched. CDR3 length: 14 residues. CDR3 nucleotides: TGTGCCAGCAGCGCCCGGACAGGGAGAGGTGAAGCTTTCTTT. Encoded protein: CASSARTGRGEAFF.

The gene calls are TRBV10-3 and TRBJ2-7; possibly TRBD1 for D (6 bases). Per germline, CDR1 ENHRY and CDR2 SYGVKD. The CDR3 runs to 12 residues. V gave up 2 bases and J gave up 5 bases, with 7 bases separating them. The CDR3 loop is CAISEHRDEQYF. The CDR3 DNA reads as TGTGCCATCAGTGAGCACAGGGACGAGCAGTACTTC.

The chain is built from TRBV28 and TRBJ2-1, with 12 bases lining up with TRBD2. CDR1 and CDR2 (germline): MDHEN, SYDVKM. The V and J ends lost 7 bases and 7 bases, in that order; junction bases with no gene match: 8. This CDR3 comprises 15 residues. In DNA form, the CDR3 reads TGTGCCAGCAAAAAGGGACTAGCGGGTGCTAATGAGCAGTTCTTC. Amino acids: CASKKGLAGANEQFF.

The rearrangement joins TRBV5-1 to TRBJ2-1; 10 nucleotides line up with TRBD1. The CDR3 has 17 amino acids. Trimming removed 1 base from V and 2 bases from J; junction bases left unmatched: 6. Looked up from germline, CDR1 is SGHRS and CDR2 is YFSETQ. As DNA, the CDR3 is TGCGCCAGCAGCTTGACTTGGGGACAGGGGCCCTACAATGAGCAGTTCTTC. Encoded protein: CASSLTWGQGPYNEQFF.

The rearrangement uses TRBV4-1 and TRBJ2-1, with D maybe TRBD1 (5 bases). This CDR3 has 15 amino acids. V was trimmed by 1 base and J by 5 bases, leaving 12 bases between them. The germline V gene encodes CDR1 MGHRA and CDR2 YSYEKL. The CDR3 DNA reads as TGCGCCAGCAGCCAAGTAGGGGCTAGAGACAATGAGCAGTTCTTC. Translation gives CASSQVGARDNEQFF.

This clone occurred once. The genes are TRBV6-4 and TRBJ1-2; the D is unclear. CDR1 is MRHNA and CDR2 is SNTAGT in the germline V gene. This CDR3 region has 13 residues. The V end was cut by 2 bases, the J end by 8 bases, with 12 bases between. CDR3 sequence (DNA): TGTGCCAGCAGTGACATGAATGGGGAGGGCTACACCTTC. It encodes CASSDMNGEGYTF.